The rows below give T cell receptor beta chains drawn from one sample of a study of beta chain features in type 1 diabetes. Using immunoSEQ multiplex PCR, the repertoire was profiled, and TCRdb retains in-frame clones only, with some absent. The sample lists some 360,000 clones; 8.5% to 10% were seen once. The sequenced material came from central memory CD4+ T cells from blood. Source of these receptors: a man under 40 with type 1 diabetes. The CDR3 runs from the conserved cysteine through the conserved F or W. The D gene is left open where the match is weak.

d_call | v_call | cdr3_aa
- | TRBV5-1 | CASSRVGLALGNIQYF
- | TRBV18 | CASSPSWGTQSEQFF
- | TRBV7-2 | CASSLGRNEQFF
- | TRBV6-5 | CASRPNRRNQPQHF
TRBD1 | TRBV27 | CASSPSHTGATEAFF
- | TRBV11-3 | CASSLGAGSNTGELFF
- | TRBV18 | CASSLNFGTPGTGELFF
- | TRBV28 | CASNTQPQHF
- | TRBV10-2 | CASSEWQTNTEAFF
TRBD1 | TRBV5-6 | CASSFRDSQETQYF
- | TRBV25-1 | CATSLNYEQYF
- | TRBV2 | CASLDRMGFGGYTF
TRBD1 | TRBV4-1 | CASSQQAGTGSYEQYF
- | TRBV7-9 | CASSLGSGGPDTQYF
- | TRBV18 | CASSREGVGTEAFF
TRBD2 | TRBV19 | CASSMTSGSSTDTQYF
- | TRBV7-2 | CASSLSGARETQYF
- | TRBV11-2 | CASSLDGGYTGELFF
TRBD1 | TRBV6-1 | CASRDAQGGTEAFF
- | TRBV5-8 | CASSLDLNIQYF
- | TRBV11-2 | CASSLVSGGEKLFF
- | TRBV5-1 | CASSLHRMNTEAFF
- | TRBV11-2 | CASSSGPITEAFF
TRBD1 | TRBV18 | CASSPRQGDSNQPQHF
- | TRBV6-1 | CASSQDRYRLLTGTDTQYF
- | TRBV6-1 | CASRSSWNTGELFF
- | TRBV6-5 | CATRSGSDTQYF
- | TRBV18 | CASSPPSGRINTIYF
- | TRBV25-1 | CASSESKGPYAETQYF
TRBD2 | TRBV5-1 | CASSAGTSARTDTQYF
- | TRBV2 | CASSERTGNTEAFF
- | TRBV20-1 | CLPEGYGYTF
- | TRBV5-6 | CASSLRGGREQYF
- | TRBV2 | CASNLLGNYYGYTF
TRBD1 | TRBV5-1 | CASSFTDRDRRAGELFF
- | TRBV15 | CATSRAGAGANVLTF
- | TRBV5-4 | CASSLGPGASKYQPQHF
- | TRBV4-3 | CASSQDPTVNQPQHF
- | TRBV28 | CANQEGSGGELFF
- | TRBV7-2 | CASTQGFSQTQYF
- | TRBV7-9 | CASSLDRNEQFF